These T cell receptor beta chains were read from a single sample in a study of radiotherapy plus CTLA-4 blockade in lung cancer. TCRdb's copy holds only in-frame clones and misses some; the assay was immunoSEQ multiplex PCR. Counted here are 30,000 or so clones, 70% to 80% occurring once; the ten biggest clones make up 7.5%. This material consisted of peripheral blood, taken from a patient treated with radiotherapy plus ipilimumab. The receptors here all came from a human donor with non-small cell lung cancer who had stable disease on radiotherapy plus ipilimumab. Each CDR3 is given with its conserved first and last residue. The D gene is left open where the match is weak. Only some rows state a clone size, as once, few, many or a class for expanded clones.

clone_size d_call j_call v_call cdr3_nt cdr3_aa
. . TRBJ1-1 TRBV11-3 TGTGCCAGCAGCGTACAGGGGAACACTGAAGCTTTCTTT CASSVQGNTEAFF
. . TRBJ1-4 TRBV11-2 TGTGCCAGCAGCACATCCTGGGACGAAAAACTGTTTTTT CASSTSWDEKLFF
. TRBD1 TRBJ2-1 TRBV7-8 TGTGCCAGCAGCGAGGACCCCGGGACAGAGATAACCTACAATGAGCAGTTCTTC CASSEDPGTEITYNEQFF
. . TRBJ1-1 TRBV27 TGTGCCAGCAGACTACAGGGGAACACTGAAGCTTTCTTT CASRLQGNTEAFF
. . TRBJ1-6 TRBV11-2 TGTGCCAGCAGCCCTGGACAGCCATCACCCCTCCACTTT CASSPGQPSPLHF
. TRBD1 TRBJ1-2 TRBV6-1 TGTGCCAGCAAGAGGGGACAGCCAACTAACTATGGCTACACCTTC CASKRGQPTNYGYTF
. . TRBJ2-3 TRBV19 TGTGCCAGTAGCCAGGACACAGATACGCAGTATTTT CASSQDTDTQYF
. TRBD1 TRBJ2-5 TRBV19 TGTGCCAGTAGTAATTCCGGGACAGGGGAAGAGACCCAGTACTTC CASSNSGTGEETQYF
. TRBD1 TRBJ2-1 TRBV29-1 TGCAGCGGGGGACAGGGGGCGAATGAGCAGTTCTTC CSGGQGANEQFF
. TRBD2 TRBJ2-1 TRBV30 TGTGCCGGAACCAAAGCGGGGGGAGGGAATGAGCAGTTCTTC CAGTKAGGGNEQFF
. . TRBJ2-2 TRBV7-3 TGTGCCAGCAGCTTATATCCAGGGGGGATTACCGGGGAGCTGTTTTTT CASSLYPGGITGELFF
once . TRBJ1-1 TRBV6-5 TGTGCCAGCAGTGAAGAGGCAGGGAGGCCTGAAGCTTTCTTT CASSEEAGRPEAFF
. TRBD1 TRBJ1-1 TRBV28 TGTGCCAGCAGCCAGATGACAGGGGGGAACACTGAAGCTTTCTTT CASSQMTGGNTEAFF
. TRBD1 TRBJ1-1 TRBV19 TGTGCCAGTAGTATAGGACAGGGGGCTTTTGAAGCTTTCTTT CASSIGQGAFEAFF
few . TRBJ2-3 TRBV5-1 TGCGCCAGCAGCTTGGCGGACGTCGCAGATACGCAGTATTTT CASSLADVADTQYF
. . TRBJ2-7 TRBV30 TGTGCCTGGGGGAGGAGAGAGCAGTACTTC CAWGRREQYF
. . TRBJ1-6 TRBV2 TGTGCCAGCAGAAGGGGGACTGAGGGTACTTCACCCCTCCACTTT CASRRGTEGTSPLHF
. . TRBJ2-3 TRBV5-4 TGTGCCAGCAGCTTGGATCAGGGGCGCACAGATACGCAGTATTTT CASSLDQGRTDTQYF
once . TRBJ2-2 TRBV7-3 TGTGCCAGCAGCTTAATCAGCGAGAACACCGGGGAGCTGTTTTTT CASSLISENTGELFF
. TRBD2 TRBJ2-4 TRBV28 TGTGCCAGCAGCCCCGGGGGGACCAAAAACATTCAGTACTTC CASSPGGTKNIQYF
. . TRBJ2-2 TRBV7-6 TGTGCCAGCAGCTTAGGGCGTACCGGGGAGCTGTTTTTT CASSLGRTGELFF
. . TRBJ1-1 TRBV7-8 TGTGCCAGCAGCCCTGGCATCGAAGCTTTCTTT CASSPGIEAFF